The 10 T cell receptor beta chains below come from one sample, sequenced in a study of cytomegalovirus exposure and HLA in healthy donors (dated by TCRdb to 2015 to 2018). Library construction relied on the immunoSEQ multiplex PCR assay. Sourced from immuneACCESS, this table was stored by TCRdb with only in-frame sequences that have V and J called. A share of the clones is absent; for the studies checked, an unresolved V gene accounts for under half, and the remainder has no known explanation. The sample table contains about 120,000 clones; only one count was recorded for 85% to 90% of them. The ten top clones hold about 6% of the sample. Material for sequencing was PBMCs. The source of these receptors is a woman aged 18-29 years in good health and CMV-seropositive.

This chain connects TRBV7-8 to TRBJ2-5, with 8 bases lining up with TRBD2. The V gene end was trimmed by 5 bases and the J gene end by 5 bases; junction bases not matched to a gene: 7. The CDR3 is 14 amino acids. Germline assignment: CDR1 SGHVS and CDR2 FQNEAQ. The DNA of the CDR3 is TGTGCCAGCAGCCCAGCGGGACTAGTGGAGACCCAGTACTTC. Its translation is CASSPAGLVETQYF.

The rearrangement uses TRBV19 and TRBJ1-1, with D unclear. Trimming left V 3 bases short and J 1 base short, with 6 bases between. The germline V gene has CDR1 LNHDA and CDR2 SQIVND (reference sequence). The CDR3 has 13 residues. CDR3 nucleotides: TGTGCCAGTAGTATTAAATCGAACACTGAAGCTTTCTTT. It codes for CASSIKSNTEAFF.

The rearrangement uses TRBV7-9 and TRBJ1-2, with a weak D call TRBD1 (5 bases). The V end lost 4 bases, the J end lost 3 bases, and 15 bases lay between the germline ends. The CDR3 contains 15 residues. Germline CDR1 reads SEHNR; CDR2 reads FQNEAQ (reference sequence). The CDR3 sequence: CASSYPLPGDYGYTF. The CDR3 region has the DNA TGTGCCAGCAGCTACCCCCTACCGGGGGACTATGGCTACACCTTC.

This clone came up a few times. This chain uses TRBV19 with TRBJ1-2, with D maybe TRBD1 (5 bases). Looked up from germline, CDR1 is LNHDA and CDR2 is SQIVND (reference sequence). This CDR3 is built from 14 residues. Trimming removed 4 bases at V and 8 bases at J, with 17 bases between. CDR3 nucleotides: TGTGCCAGTAGTAACCGTGGTACAGACAGCGGCTACACCTTC. It yields the protein CASSNRGTDSGYTF.

The J gene is TRBJ1-2, the V gene TRBV15; 8 positions match TRBD1. V trimming: 4 bases; J trimming: 8 bases; junction bases outside the gene matches: 6. This CDR3 comprises 13 residues. Germline values: CDR1 LNHNV, CDR2 YYDKDF (reference sequence). CDR3 DNA sequence: TGTGCCACCAGCACAGGACAGGGATCCGGCTACACCTTC. The encoded protein is CATSTGQGSGYTF.

The V call is TRBV10-3, the J call TRBJ1-2; 7 bases agree with TRBD1. Germline values: CDR1 ENHRY, CDR2 SYGVKD. CDR3 length equals 13 residues. V lost 5 bases and J lost 6; bases outside the gene matches: 6. CDR3 DNA: TGTGCCATCAGTAGGACAGGACGAGATGGCTACACCTTC. Protein sequence: CAISRTGRDGYTF.

J is TRBJ1-2 and V is TRBV7-3; D ambiguous. Trimming cost V 1 base and J 0 bases, with 12 bases left between them. CDR3 length equals 16 residues. Germline assignment: CDR1 SGHTA and CDR2 FQGTGA. In nucleotides, the CDR3 is TGTGCCAGCAGCTTAATGGGCCCCCCGGCTAACTATGGCTACACCTTC. It yields the protein CASSLMGPPANYGYTF.

The chain uses TRBV6-1 and TRBJ2-5, with D maybe TRBD2 (5 bases). CDR1 is MNHNS and CDR2 is SASEGT in the germline V gene. V was shortened by 7 bases and J by 13 bases, with 16 bases between the two germline ends. CDR3 size: 11 residues. CDR3 residues: CASTDDSRGYF. CDR3 DNA sequence: TGTGCCAGCACCGACGACTCCCGGGGGTACTTC.

The chain carries TRBV9 and TRBJ1-2, with D possibly matching TRBD1 (5 bases). V was clipped by 0 bases and J by 8 bases, with 11 bases between them. The CDR3 covers 13 residues. Germline CDR1 and CDR2: SGDLS and YYNGEE. Here the CDR3 DNA reads TGTGCCAGCAGCGTAGAACTAAGGGGCGGCTACACCTTC. Protein product: CASSVELRGGYTF.

The V call is TRBV4-1, the J call TRBJ2-1, with D perhaps TRBD2 (5 bases). The CDR3 has 16 residues. Germline V lookup: CDR1 MGHRA, CDR2 YSYEKL. Trimming stripped 1 base from V and 7 bases from J, with 17 bases between. The CDR3 spells CASSQVSFGVRNEQFF. The CDR3, as DNA: TGCGCCAGCAGCCAAGTTAGTTTCGGGGTTCGTAATGAGCAGTTCTTC.